Presented here are 24 T cell receptor beta chains from one specimen sequenced in a study of radiotherapy plus CTLA-4 blockade in lung cancer (dated by TCRdb to 2016 to 2018). Libraries were made using the immunoSEQ multiplex PCR assay. Here the immuneACCESS table is served through TCRdb, limited to in-frame sequences with V and J called. Missing clones are a known gap in these copies; in checked studies unresolved V genes cover under half, and the rest lacks a known reason. The sample profile shows approximately 100,000 clones; more than 75% of them were found once. Clones ranked in the top ten supply roughly 2.5% of the sample. Source: peripheral blood, taken from a patient treated with radiotherapy plus ipilimumab. These TCRs come from a human donor with non-small cell lung cancer that progressed on radiotherapy plus ipilimumab. Some clones in this sample may be carry-over from other donors' samples.

The chain has TRBV7-2 and TRBJ1-2; no firm D call. The CDR3 extends over 13 amino acids. Germline values: CDR1 SGHTA, CDR2 FQGNSA. V gave up 5 bases and J gave up 5 bases, with 12 bases separating them. CDR3 bases: TGTGCCAGCAGCCCAGAGGTAAATTATGGCTACACCTTC. It specifies CASSPEVNYGYTF.

This clone was seen a handful of times. The chain combines TRBV10-3 with TRBJ1-2; a possible D gene is TRBD1 (6 bases). V shed 7 bases and J shed 3 bases, with 15 bases lying between them. The CDR3 runs to 14 residues. Germline loops: CDR1 ENHRY, CDR2 SYGVKD. The CDR3 sequence is CAITRDRTHYGYTF. CDR3 DNA: TGTGCCATCACCCGAGACAGGACGCACTATGGCTACACCTTC.

The CDR3 spells CASSKSSRLRSKKLFF. CDR3 coding DNA: TGTGCCAGCAGCAAATCCTCGCGGTTGCGTTCGAAAAAACTGTTTTTT. The genes are TRBV21-1 and TRBJ1-4. TRBV21-1 is tagged as a pseudogene. The CDR3 has 16 residues.

The rearrangement uses TRBV5-4 and TRBJ2-7; TRBD1 matches 7 bases. V shed 0 bases, J shed 5 bases, and the junction held 8 bases outside the gene matches. Germline-derived CDR1 and CDR2 are SGHNT and YYREEE (reference sequence). The CDR3 is 15 amino acids. The CDR3 here is CASSLAERGRNEQYF. The CDR3 DNA is TGTGCCAGCAGCTTGGCGGAGAGGGGGCGAAACGAGCAGTACTTC. The full variable domain, with the rest looked up from reference TRBV5-4 and TRBJ2-7, is ETGVTQSPTHLIKTRGQQVTLRCSSQSGHNTVSWYQQALGQGPQFIFQYYREEENGRGNFPPRFSGLQFPNYSSELNVNALELDDSALYLCASSLAERGRNEQYFGPGTRLTVT.

This clone was counted a single time. The chain links TRBV7-9 to TRBJ1-4; no clear D. Germline V gene sequence: CDR1 SEHNR, CDR2 FQNEAQ (reference sequence). This CDR3 spans 18 amino acids. V gave up 1 base and J gave up 0 bases, with 15 bases separating them. The CDR3 reads CASSLGLSGAATNEKLFF. DNA for the CDR3: TGTGCCAGCAGCTTAGGGCTTTCCGGAGCAGCAACTAATGAAAAACTGTTTTTT.

This clone has just one count. The V call is TRBV5-1, the J call TRBJ2-3; D is possibly TRBD2 (6 bases). The V end was cut by 4 bases, the J end by 8 bases, with 23 bases between. Germline CDR1 SGHRS, CDR2 YFSETQ. CDR3 length: 16 residues. The DNA of the CDR3 is TGCGCCAGCAGCCTCACCCCCCAGGGAGGCTCAGCTACGCAGTATTTT. Its translation is CASSLTPQGGSATQYF.

The V gene is TRBV19, the J gene TRBJ1-1; 7 bases agree with TRBD1. After removal of 6 bases from V and 5 bases from J, the junction contained 6 bases not matched to a gene. The CDR3 is 13 residues long. The germline gives CDR1 LNHDA, CDR2 SQIVND (reference sequence). The CDR3: CASSVQGMTEAFF. The CDR3 DNA reads TGTGCCAGTAGCGTACAGGGGATGACTGAAGCTTTCTTT.

The V and J genes are TRBV7-8 and TRBJ1-6, with no clear D. Germline V CDR1 and CDR2: SGHVS, FQNEAQ. The CDR3 is made up of 17 amino acids. Trimming left V 4 bases short and J 0 bases short, with 13 bases between. In nucleotides, the CDR3 is TGTGCCAGCAGCTCGTACGTCGAGCACTCCTATAATTCACCCCTCCACTTT. Translation: CASSSYVEHSYNSPLHF.

The chain combines TRBV4-3 with TRBJ2-7; either TRBD1 or TRBD2 may fit D (6 bases each). Per the germline V gene, CDR1 is LGHNA and CDR2 is YSLEER. The V end lost 4 bases, the J end lost 2 bases, and 18 bases lay between the germline ends. This CDR3 spans 16 amino acids. CDR3 amino acids: CASSLRWGRGPYEQYF. As DNA, the CDR3 is TGCGCCAGCAGCCTCCGGTGGGGGCGGGGCCCCTACGAGCAGTACTTC.

The rearrangement joins TRBV15 to TRBJ1-2; no firm D call. The V end was cut by 0 bases, the J end by 7 bases, with 6 bases between. The CDR3 length is 12 residues. Germline assignment: CDR1 LNHNV and CDR2 YYDKDF (reference sequence). CDR3 protein: CATSRDAIGYTF. CDR3 in DNA: TGTGCCACCAGCAGAGACGCAATTGGCTACACCTTC.

V and J are TRBV4-1 and TRBJ2-1; 10 positions match TRBD2. CDR1 and CDR2 (germline): MGHRA, YSYEKL. The V gene end was trimmed by 2 bases and the J gene end by 6 bases; junction bases not matched to a gene: 7. The CDR3 is made up of 16 amino acids. CDR3 bases: TGCGCCAGCAGCCAATTTCTAGCGGGGGTGTTCAATGAGCAGTTCTTC. Translating it yields CASSQFLAGVFNEQFF.

The genes are TRBV5-1 and TRBJ1-2, with 11 bases matching TRBD1. The CDR3 sequence is 14 residues long. Germline CDR1 and CDR2: SGHRS and YFSETQ. Losses at the gene ends were 6 bases for V and 4 bases for J; bases not matched to a gene: 5. This chain's CDR3 is CASTRTGGGYGYTF. CDR3 DNA: TGCGCCAGCACCCGGACAGGGGGCGGCTATGGCTACACCTTC.

CDR3 amino acids: CASSQSQGDNEQFF. In DNA, the CDR3 is TGCGCCAGCAGTCAATCACAGGGGGACAATGAGCAGTTCTTC. The chain recombines TRBV23-1 with TRBJ2-1; 8 positions agree with TRBD1. TRBV23-1 qualifies as an ORF whose function is uncertain. V lost 0 bases and J lost 5; bases outside the gene matches: 0. CDR3 size: 14 residues.

The rearrangement uses TRBV11-1 and TRBJ1-3; 8 nucleotides agree with TRBD1. This CDR3 has 15 amino acids. In germline, CDR1 is SGHAT, CDR2 FQDESV (reference sequence). V trimming: 8 bases; J trimming: 1 base; junction bases outside the gene matches: 7. The CDR3 DNA follows: TGTGCCAGCGAACCGGGACAGGCATCTGGAAACACCATATATTTT. Translated, it gives CASEPGQASGNTIYF.

This sequence joins TRBV13 and TRBJ2-4, with a possible D match to TRBD1 (5 bases). This CDR3 has 15 amino acids. V was pared by 4 bases and J by 5 bases, with 15 bases between. The germline V gene encodes CDR1 PRHDT and CDR2 FYEKMQ (reference sequence). CDR3 region: CASSYRGTWENIQYF. Here the CDR3 DNA reads TGTGCCAGCAGCTATAGGGGAACATGGGAAAACATTCAGTACTTC.

CDR3 nucleotide sequence: TGTGCCAGTAGTAAAACAGGGATCTCCTACGAGCAGTACTTC. Amino acid sequence: CASSKTGISYEQYF. V gene TRBV19 combines with J gene TRBJ2-7; D might be TRBD1 (6 bases). Germline V gene lookup returns CDR1 LNHDA and CDR2 SQIVND (reference sequence). The V and J ends lost 4 bases and 0 bases respectively, with 10 bases between them. This CDR3 contains 14 residues.

The V and J genes are TRBV10-3 and TRBJ1-1, with 7 nucleotides matching TRBD1. The CDR3 totals 15 residues. V was clipped by 6 bases and J by 1 base; unmatched bases: 8. Germline CDR1 reads ENHRY; CDR2 reads SYGVKD. The CDR3 is CAIRTQGQKNTEAFF. In DNA form, the CDR3 reads TGTGCCATCAGAACCCAGGGACAGAAGAACACTGAAGCTTTCTTT.

This chain links TRBV5-8 with TRBJ2-1; tentative D call: TRBD1 (5 bases). In germline, CDR1 is SGHTS, CDR2 YDEGEE. The CDR3 has 13 amino acids. V lost 4 bases to trimming and J lost 12 bases, with 17 bases between them. The CDR3 sequence: CASSDRQLLGQFF. The CDR3 DNA reads as TGTGCCAGCAGCGATCGACAGCTCCTAGGGCAGTTCTTC.

The CDR3 region is CASSWGDGNTIYF. In DNA form, the CDR3 reads TGCGCCAGCAGCTGGGGGGACGGAAACACCATATATTTT. V and J are TRBV5-1 and TRBJ1-3, with D maybe TRBD1 (5 bases). With 3 bases removed from V and 4 bases from J, the gap between germline ends came to 8 bases. CDR3 length: 13 residues. The germline gives CDR1 SGHRS, CDR2 YFSETQ. Combining the CDR3 with reference TRBV5-1 and TRBJ1-3 gives the whole variable domain KAGVTQTPRYLIKTRGQQVTLSCSPISGHRSVSWYQQTPGQGLQFLFEYFSETQRNKGNFPGRFSGRQFSNSRSEMNVSTLELGDSALYLCASSWGDGNTIYFGEGSWLTVV.

This chain uses TRBV7-3 with TRBJ2-1, with 8 bases lining up with TRBD1. The CDR3 has 16 residues. Germline V CDR1 and CDR2: SGHTA, FQGTGA. J gave up 4 bases and V 5 bases, and 10 bases lay outside the gene matches. Here the CDR3 reads CASSRLQGAGYNEQFF. DNA for the CDR3: TGTGCCAGCAGCCGACTCCAGGGGGCGGGGTACAATGAGCAGTTCTTC.

This sequence joins TRBV5-1 and TRBJ2-7; TRBD1 or TRBD2 may be the D gene (5 bases each). The CDR3 has 15 residues. The germline CDR1 and CDR2 sequences are SGHRS and YFSETQ. The V end lost 4 bases, the J end lost 2 bases, and 16 bases lay between the germline ends. The CDR3 bases are TGCGCCAGCAGCGACGGGACGGGTCGGACCTACGAGCAGTACTTC. This gives the protein CASSDGTGRTYEQYF.

This rearrangement joins TRBV6-5 to TRBJ2-7; D is perhaps TRBD1 (5 bases). Germline CDR1 and CDR2: MNHEY and SVGAGI. This CDR3 region has 11 residues. Trimming pared 10 bases from V and 4 bases from J, leaving 11 bases between. The CDR3 reads CAIRGSYEQYF. Written as DNA, the CDR3 is TGTGCCATAAGGGGCTCGTACGAGCAGTACTTC.

This clone was seen a single time. The DNA of the CDR3 is TGTGCCAGCAGTTACACAGCGGGACGTACGCGGGAGACCCAGTACTTC. Its protein is CASSYTAGRTRETQYF. The V call is TRBV6-6, the J call TRBJ2-5; 7 positions match TRBD2. The CDR3 has 16 amino acids. J lost 5 bases, V lost 2 bases, and 11 bases had no gene match. Germline V gene sequence: CDR1 MNHNY, CDR2 SVGAGI (reference sequence).

This chain uses TRBV12-5 with TRBJ1-2, with a possible D match to TRBD1 (6 bases). This CDR3 has 15 amino acids. CDR1 and CDR2 from the germline V gene are LGHNT and FRNRAP. The germline V and J ends were trimmed by 0 bases and 2 bases, with 10 bases remaining between them. CDR3 region: CASGLVMGTNYGYTF. The CDR3 region has the DNA TGTGCTAGTGGTTTGGTTATGGGGACAAACTATGGCTACACCTTC.